This T cell receptor beta chain was recovered during a study of blood T cell repertoires in COVID-19. This CDR3 is 14 amino acids long. Looked up from germline, CDR1 is MNHEY and CDR2 is SMNVEV (reference sequence). The V segment lost 5 bases and the J segment 4 bases; nucleotides outside the gene matches: 5. Sequencing used immunoSEQ multiplex PCR; TCRdb keeps in-frame clones, though not all of them. Of fewer than 200,000 clones listed, about 85% were seen once; the top ten hold roughly 1.1%. The sample comprised peripheral blood. This rearrangement joins TRBV27 to TRBJ2-3, with 8 bases lining up with TRBD2. This sequence originates from a man between 60 and 70 years old who had recovered from COVID-19. The CDR3 DNA reads TGTGCCAGCAGTCCGGGGACTAGGGCAGATACGCAGTATTTT. Amino acids: CASSPGTRADTQYF.